The source of this T cell receptor (beta chain) is a study of T cell changes during pregnancy in multiple sclerosis (dated by TCRdb to between 2018 and 2021). A note on the overall study: The study examined how the T cell repertoire changed over the course of pregnancy in women with multiple sclerosis.

A word on this clone: Its binding antigen is unknown. There are no base qualities to consult, and no much larger clone falls within one base.

The V end gives up 5 bases and the J end 2 bases, leaving 6 bases in the junction not matched to a gene. The CDR3 numbers 14 residues from cysteine through phenylalanine. The only DNA kept is the CDR3, 42 bases in frame from the first base. The CDR1 and CDR2 encoded by the germline V gene (reference sequence) are LNHDA and SQIVND. Library preparation employed the immunoSEQ multiplex PCR assay. In TCRdb, the immuneACCESS table is reduced to in-frame sequences with V and J assigned. These tables do not hold every clone; where another copy was compared, an unresolved V gene accounts for under half, and the others remain unexplained. This sample is represented by roughly 120,000 clones; 93% of them were singletons. The top ten clones comprise under 7% of the sample.

Sequencing used peripheral blood, obtained before pregnancy. The chain was built from TRBV19 and TRBJ2-7; 7 bases in the junction line up with TRBD1. This TCR derives from a female donor with multiple sclerosis, enrolled in a pregnancy study. The nucleotide sequence reads TGTGCCAGTAGTCCAGGACAGGTGACCTACGAGCAGTACTTC. Its protein product is CASSPGQVTYEQYF.